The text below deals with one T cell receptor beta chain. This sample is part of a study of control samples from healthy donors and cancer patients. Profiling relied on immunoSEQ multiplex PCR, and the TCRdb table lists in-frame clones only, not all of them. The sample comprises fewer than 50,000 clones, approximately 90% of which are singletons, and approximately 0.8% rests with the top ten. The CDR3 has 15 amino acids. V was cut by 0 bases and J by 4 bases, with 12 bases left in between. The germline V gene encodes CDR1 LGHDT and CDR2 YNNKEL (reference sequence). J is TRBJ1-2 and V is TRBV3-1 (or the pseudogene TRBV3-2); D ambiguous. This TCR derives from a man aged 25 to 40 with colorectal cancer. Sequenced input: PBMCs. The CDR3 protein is CASSQDGWWGYGYTF. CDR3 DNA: TGTGCCAGCAGCCAAGATGGGTGGTGGGGCTATGGCTACACCTTC.